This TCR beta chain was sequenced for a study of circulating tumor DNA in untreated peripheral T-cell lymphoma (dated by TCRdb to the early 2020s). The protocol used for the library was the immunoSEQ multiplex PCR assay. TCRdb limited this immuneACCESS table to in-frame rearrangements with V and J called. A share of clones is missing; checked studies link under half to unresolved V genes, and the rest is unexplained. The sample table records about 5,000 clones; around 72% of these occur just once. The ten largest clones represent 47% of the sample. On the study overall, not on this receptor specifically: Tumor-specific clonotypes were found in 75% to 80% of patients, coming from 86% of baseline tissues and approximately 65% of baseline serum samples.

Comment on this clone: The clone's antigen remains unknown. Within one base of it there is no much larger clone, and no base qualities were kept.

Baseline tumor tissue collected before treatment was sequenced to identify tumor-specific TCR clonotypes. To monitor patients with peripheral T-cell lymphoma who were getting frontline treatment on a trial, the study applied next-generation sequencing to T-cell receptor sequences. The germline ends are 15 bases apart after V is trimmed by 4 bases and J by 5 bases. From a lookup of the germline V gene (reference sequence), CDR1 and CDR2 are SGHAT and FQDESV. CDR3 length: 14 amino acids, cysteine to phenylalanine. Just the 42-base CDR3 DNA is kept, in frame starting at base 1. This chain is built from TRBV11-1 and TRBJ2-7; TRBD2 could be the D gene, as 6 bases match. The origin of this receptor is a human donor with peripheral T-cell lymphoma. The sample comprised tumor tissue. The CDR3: CASSSGTPLDEQYF. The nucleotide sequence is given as TGTGCCAGCAGCTCCGGGACTCCTTTGGACGAGCAGTACTTC.